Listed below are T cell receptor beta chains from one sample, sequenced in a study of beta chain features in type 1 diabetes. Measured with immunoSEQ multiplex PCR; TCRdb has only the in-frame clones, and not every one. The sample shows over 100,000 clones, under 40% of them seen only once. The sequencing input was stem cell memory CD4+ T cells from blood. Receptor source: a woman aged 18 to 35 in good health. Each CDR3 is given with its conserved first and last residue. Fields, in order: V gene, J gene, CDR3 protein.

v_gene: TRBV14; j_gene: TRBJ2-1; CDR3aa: CASSLPGQGAREQFF
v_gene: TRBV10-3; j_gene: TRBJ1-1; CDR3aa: CAISNTGGTEAFF
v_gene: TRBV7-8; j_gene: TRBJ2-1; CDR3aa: CASRRWPYNEQFF
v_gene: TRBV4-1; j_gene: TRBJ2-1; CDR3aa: CASSRFSGPYNEQFF
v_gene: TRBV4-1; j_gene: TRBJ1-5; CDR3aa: CASSQEDRDNQPQHF
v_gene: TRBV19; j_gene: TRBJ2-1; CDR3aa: CASFSGGYNEQFF
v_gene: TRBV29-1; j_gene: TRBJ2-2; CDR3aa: CSVIGPPGGTGELFF
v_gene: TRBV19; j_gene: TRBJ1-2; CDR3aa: CASSTRTGTGYTF
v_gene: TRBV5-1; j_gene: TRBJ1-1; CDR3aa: CANEPSPGGTEAFF
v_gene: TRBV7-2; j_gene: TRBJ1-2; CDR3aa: CASTPTTGVYGYTF
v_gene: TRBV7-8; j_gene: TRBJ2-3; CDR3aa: CASSLLTSGDSSTDTQYF
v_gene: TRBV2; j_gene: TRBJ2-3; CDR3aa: CASSPGTGSTDTQYF